Listed below are T cell receptor beta chains from one sample, sequenced in a study of post-analysis software for immune sequencing data. TCRdb processed the PCR reads anew with MiXCR; each CDR3 protein has one entry. The sample includes around 150,000 distinct CDR3 sequences, under 40% of them seen just once. The sequencing here drew on blood, taken after autologous hematopoietic stem cell transplantation. The receptors come from a girl aged 10 to 17 with multiple sclerosis. The CDR3 runs from the conserved cysteine through the conserved F or W. The order of the fields is clone size, J gene, D gene, V gene, CDR3 DNA, CDR3 protein. D genes are given only for firm matches. Some rows have no size entry. The others give once, few or many, or a class for an expanded clone.

NA,TRBJ2-7,NA,TRBV15,TGTGCCACCAGCAACGGCTTCTCCTACGAGCAGTACTTC,CATSNGFSYEQYF
NA,TRBJ2-5,TRBD2,TRBV3-1,TGTGCCAGCAGCAGAATTAGCGGGACTCAAGAGACCCAGTACTTC,CASSRISGTQETQYF
few,TRBJ2-3,TRBD2,TRBV12-3/TRBV12-4,TGTGCCAGCACCCCGGGACTAGCGGGAGGAAAAGATACGCAGTATTTT,CASTPGLAGGKDTQYF
many,TRBJ1-2,TRBD1,TRBV9,TGTGCCAGCAGCGCGGGACAGACGGGTGGCTACACCTTC,CASSAGQTGGYTF
NA,TRBJ1-2,NA,TRBV3-1,TGTGCCAGCAGCCAAGGATGGGCCAGTGATTTCTATGGCTACACCTTC,CASSQGWASDFYGYTF
NA,TRBJ2-1,TRBD2,TRBV7-8,TGTGCCAGCAGCTTAGGGACTAGCGTAGGGCAGTTCTTC,CASSLGTSVGQFF
few,TRBJ2-3,TRBD2,TRBV20-1,TGCAGTGCTAGAGTCACTCAGCGGGGGGAAGCGTGGGATACGCAGTATTTT,CSARVTQRGEAWDTQYF
few,TRBJ2-1,NA,TRBV9,TGTGCCAGCAGCGTAGAAGGGGATGTGTCGAGCTCCTACAATGAGCAGTTCTTC,CASSVEGDVSSSYNEQFF
NA,TRBJ2-1,TRBD2,TRBV11-2,TGTGCCAGCGTTACGGGAGGGCCTTGGGTTGGGGAGCAGTTCTTC,CASVTGGPWVGEQFF
NA,TRBJ1-2,NA,TRBV20-1,TGCAGTGCTACCCTCCAGGTCCCTAACTATGGCTACACCTTC,CSATLQVPNYGYTF
NA,TRBJ2-5,NA,TRBV20-1,TGCAGTGCTCGAAGGGGGGAGGGGTACCAAGAGACCCGGTACTTC,CSARRGEGYQETRYF
few,TRBJ1-1,NA,TRBV5-1,TGCGCCAGCAGCCACCGTGGGGGGGCGCTGGCCAGCGGCTCGAACACTGAAGCTTTCTTT,CASSHRGGALASGSNTEAFF
NA,TRBJ2-2,NA,TRBV7-8,TGTGCCAGCAGCTTCAGACATGACACCGGGGAGCTGTTTTTT,CASSFRHDTGELFF
NA,TRBJ1-4,NA,TRBV12-3/TRBV12-4,TGTGCCAGCAGTTTGGTCCCCTCCGGTGAAAAACTGTTTTTT,CASSLVPSGEKLFF
NA,TRBJ2-3,NA,TRBV12-3/TRBV12-4,TGTGCCAGCACACCGGGTAGCACAGATACGCAGTATTTT,CASTPGSTDTQYF
few,TRBJ2-5,NA,TRBV6-6,TGTGCCAGCAGTTATTTCGCTGAGACCCAGTACTTC,CASSYFAETQYF
few,TRBJ1-2,NA,TRBV29-1,TGCAGCGTTCTTGGGGGAAGATATGGCTACACCTTC,CSVLGGRYGYTF
few,TRBJ2-7,NA,TRBV6-2/TRBV6-3,TGTGCCAGCCGGAGGGACAGCACCTACGAGCAGTACTTC,CASRRDSTYEQYF
NA,TRBJ2-3,NA,TRBV20-1,TGCAGTGCTAGATCCCCACCTCTAAGCGGGTTTTACACAGATACGCAGTATTTT,CSARSPPLSGFYTDTQYF
NA,TRBJ1-6,NA,TRBV20-1,TGCAGTGCTAGACCCCCGGGGGTGCCGTATAATTCACCCCTCCACTTT,CSARPPGVPYNSPLHF
few,TRBJ2-1,NA,TRBV2,TGTGCCAGCAGTGAAAAGGGGTCCTACAATGAGCAGTTCTTC,CASSEKGSYNEQFF
NA,TRBJ1-1,NA,TRBV6-6,TGTGCCAGCAGTTACTCGCAGGGCACTGAAGCTTTCTTT,CASSYSQGTEAFF
NA,TRBJ1-1,TRBD1,TRBV7-9,TGTGCCAGCAGCCTTGGACAGGGGGACACTGAAGCTTTCTTT,CASSLGQGDTEAFF
NA,TRBJ2-1,TRBD1,TRBV6-6,TGTGCCAGCAGTGAGACCGGGACAGGGGGCGGCAATGAGCAGTTCTTC,CASSETGTGGGNEQFF
few,TRBJ1-1,NA,TRBV12-3/TRBV12-4,TGTGCCAGCAGTTTAAGAACTGAAGCTTTCTTT,CASSLRTEAFF